The rows below give T cell receptor beta chains drawn from one sample of a study of radiation and T cells in renal cell carcinoma. Data came from immunoSEQ multiplex PCR; TCRdb stores just in-frame clones and leaves some out. Of about 150,000 clones detected, roughly 86% appear once; the ten largest clones hold around 13%. Sequences were derived from blood, sampled from a patient whose treatment included radiotherapy and nephrectomy. These receptors were taken from a woman between 45 and 65 years old with renal cell carcinoma. The CDR3 runs from the conserved cysteine through the conserved F or W. The D gene is left open where the match is weak. Some rows mark clone size as missing; the rest say once, few, many or name a class of expanded clone.

TRBV7-7	-	-	TRBJ2-5	CASSLRVTGLRETQYF	TGTGCTAGCAGCTTAAGGGTTACAGGGTTAAGAGAGACCCAGTACTTC
TRBV7-3	-	-	TRBJ1-1	CASSFPGREAEAFF	TGTGCCAGCAGCTTCCCCGGGAGGGAAGCTGAAGCTTTCTTT
TRBV10-2	-	once	TRBJ2-7	CASSDTDSYEQYF	TGCGCCAGCAGTGACACGGACAGCTACGAGCAGTACTTC
TRBV4-1	-	few	TRBJ1-1	CASTDRGYTEAFF	TGCGCCAGCACGGATCGGGGGTACACTGAAGCTTTCTTT
TRBV2	-	-	TRBJ1-1	CASSEAASLMNTEAFF	TGTGCCAGCAGTGAGGCAGCTTCTTTAATGAACACTGAAGCTTTCTTT
TRBV7-2	TRBD2	-	TRBJ2-1	CASSFYWGTSGQGNEQFF	TGTGCCAGCAGCTTTTATTGGGGGACTAGCGGTCAGGGGAATGAGCAGTTCTTC
TRBV7-9	-	-	TRBJ1-3	CASSLEGVGVLGNTIYF	TGTGCCAGCAGCTTAGAAGGGGTCGGGGTTCTCGGAAACACCATATATTTT
TRBV18	TRBD1	-	TRBJ1-1	CASSPATGMNTEAFF	TGTGCCAGCTCACCGGCGACAGGGATGAACACTGAAGCTTTCTTT
TRBV19	-	-	TRBJ2-1	CASSHVNEQFF	TGTGCCAGTAGTCACGTCAATGAGCAGTTCTTC
TRBV18	TRBD1	-	TRBJ2-3	CASSPTGTARDTQYF	TGTGCCAGCTCGCCTACCGGGACAGCGCGAGATACGCAGTATTTT
TRBV7-9	TRBD1	-	TRBJ1-2	CASSSWTGNYGYTF	TGTGCCAGCAGCTCGTGGACAGGGAACTATGGCTACACCTTC
TRBV10-3	-	few	TRBJ2-7	CAISERSRGGLYEQYF	TGTGCCATCAGTGAGAGATCCCGGGGCGGACTCTACGAGCAGTACTTC
TRBV25-1	-	-	TRBJ2-2	CASSELDKPNTGELFF	TGTGCCAGCAGTGAATTAGATAAACCAAACACCGGGGAGCTGTTTTTT
TRBV7-9	-	-	TRBJ2-1	CASSLGGGNNEQFF	TGTGCCAGCAGCTTAGGTGGGGGAAACAATGAGCAGTTCTTC
TRBV6-5	-	-	TRBJ2-7	CASSYSSPGTYEQYF	TGTGCCAGCAGTTACTCGAGCCCAGGGACCTACGAGCAGTACTTC
TRBV7-8	-	-	TRBJ2-5	CASSSMTGTLWETQYF	TGTGCCAGCAGCTCCATGACCGGGACTTTGTGGGAGACCCAGTACTTC
TRBV19	TRBD1	once	TRBJ2-6	CASSWTGVLTF	TGTGCCAGTAGCTGGACAGGGGTCCTGACTTTC
TRBV19	-	-	TRBJ1-6	CASSIGNSGNSPLHF	TGTGCCAGTAGTATCGGGAACAGTGGTAATTCACCCCTCCACTTT
TRBV30	-	once	TRBJ1-2	CAWSVLVGQGSGYTF	TGTGCCTGGAGTGTACTAGTAGGGCAGGGCAGTGGCTACACCTTC
TRBV19	TRBD2	-	TRBJ2-3	CASSRGDYSYTQYF	TGTGCCAGTAGCAGAGGGGACTATTCGTATACGCAGTATTTT
TRBV9	-	-	TRBJ2-3	CASSVEQRTDTQYF	TGTGCCAGCAGCGTAGAACAGAGGACAGATACGCAGTATTTT
TRBV7-7	-	-	TRBJ2-5	CASSPGVAGGGQETQYF	TGTGCTAGCAGCCCCGGGGTCGCAGGGGGAGGCCAAGAGACCCAGTACTTC
TRBV12-5	-	-	TRBJ2-2	CASGLPSLGDLRGTGELFF	TGTGCTAGTGGTTTGCCTTCACTCGGGGACCTACGTGGCACCGGGGAGCTGTTTTTT
TRBV5-1	-	-	TRBJ1-1	CASSLRQVNTEAFF	TGCGCCAGCAGCTTGCGACAAGTGAACACTGAAGCTTTCTTT
TRBV6-5	-	-	TRBJ1-1	CASSYSGGHTEAFF	TGTGCCAGCAGTTACTCGGGGGGGCACACTGAAGCTTTCTTT
TRBV7-2	-	-	TRBJ2-2	CASSDYLGLNTGELFF	TGTGCCAGCAGCGATTACCTGGGACTGAACACCGGGGAGCTGTTTTTT
TRBV28	TRBD1	-	TRBJ1-3	CASSFPTGGIDTIYF	TGTGCCAGCAGTTTTCCAACAGGGGGCATAGACACCATATATTTT
TRBV18	-	-	TRBJ1-2	CASSATDFNTNYGYTF	TGTGCCAGCTCAGCAACGGACTTTAACACCAACTATGGCTACACCTTC
TRBV4-3	-	-	TRBJ1-2	CASSQGRGAEGYTF	TGCGCCAGCAGCCAAGGGCGGGGCGCGGAAGGCTACACCTTC
TRBV7-2	-	-	TRBJ1-1	CASSHSGATEAFF	TGTGCCAGCAGCCACTCAGGGGCCACTGAAGCTTTCTTT